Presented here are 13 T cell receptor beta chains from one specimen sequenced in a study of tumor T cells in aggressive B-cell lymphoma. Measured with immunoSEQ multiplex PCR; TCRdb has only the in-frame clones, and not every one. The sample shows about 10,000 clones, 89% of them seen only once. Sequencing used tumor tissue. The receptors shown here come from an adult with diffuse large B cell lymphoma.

The CDR3 sequence is CASSVGIGRTF. The CDR3 DNA sequence: TGCGCCAGCAGCGTCGGGATAGGTAGAACTTTC. The chain links TRBV10-2 to TRBJ2-6; D may be TRBD2 (5 bases). Per germline, CDR1 WSHSY and CDR2 SAAADI. V was trimmed by 6 bases and J by 19 bases, leaving 16 bases between them. This CDR3 region has 11 residues.

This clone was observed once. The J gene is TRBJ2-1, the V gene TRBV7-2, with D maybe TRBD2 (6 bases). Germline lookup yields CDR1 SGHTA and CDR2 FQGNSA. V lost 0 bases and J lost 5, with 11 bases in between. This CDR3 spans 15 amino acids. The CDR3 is CASSLAAGLNNEQFF. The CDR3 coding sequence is TGTGCCAGCAGCTTAGCCGCGGGATTAAACAATGAGCAGTTCTTC.

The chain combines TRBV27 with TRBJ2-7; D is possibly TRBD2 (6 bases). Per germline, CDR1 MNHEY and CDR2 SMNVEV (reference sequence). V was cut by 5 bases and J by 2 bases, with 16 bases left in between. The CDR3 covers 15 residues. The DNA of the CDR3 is TGTGCCAGCAGTCTGACTAGGGCCGGGGCCTACGAGCAGTACTTC. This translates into CASSLTRAGAYEQYF.

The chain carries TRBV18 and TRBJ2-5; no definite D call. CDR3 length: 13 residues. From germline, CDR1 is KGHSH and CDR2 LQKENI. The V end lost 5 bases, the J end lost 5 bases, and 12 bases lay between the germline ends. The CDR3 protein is CASSIAVPETQYF. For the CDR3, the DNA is TGTGCCAGCTCAATTGCGGTTCCGGAGACCCAGTACTTC.

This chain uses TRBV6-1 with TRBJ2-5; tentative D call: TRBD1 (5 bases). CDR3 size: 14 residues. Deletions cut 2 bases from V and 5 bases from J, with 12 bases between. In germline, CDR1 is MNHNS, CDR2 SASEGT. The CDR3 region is CASSEIGERETQYF. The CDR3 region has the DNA TGTGCCAGCAGTGAAATAGGGGAACGGGAGACCCAGTACTTC.

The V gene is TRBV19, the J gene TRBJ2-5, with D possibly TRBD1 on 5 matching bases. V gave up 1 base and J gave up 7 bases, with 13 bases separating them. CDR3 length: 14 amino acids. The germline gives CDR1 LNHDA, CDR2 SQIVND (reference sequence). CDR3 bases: TGTGCCAGTAGTATAGGTGGGGCCGACGGGACCCAGTACTTC. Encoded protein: CASSIGGADGTQYF. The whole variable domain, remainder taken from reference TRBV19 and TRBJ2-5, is DGGITQSPKYLFRKEGQNVTLSCEQNLNHDAMYWYRQDPGQGLRLIYYSQIVNDFQKGDIAEGYSVSREKKESFPLTVTSAQKNPTAFYLCASSIGGADGTQYFGPGTRLLVL.

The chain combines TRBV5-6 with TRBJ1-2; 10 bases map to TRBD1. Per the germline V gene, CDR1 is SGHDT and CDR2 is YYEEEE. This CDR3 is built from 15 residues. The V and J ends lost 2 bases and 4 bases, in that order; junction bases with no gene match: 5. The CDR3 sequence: CASSLKDRGGYGYTF. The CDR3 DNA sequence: TGTGCCAGCAGCTTAAAGGACAGGGGGGGCTATGGCTACACCTTC.

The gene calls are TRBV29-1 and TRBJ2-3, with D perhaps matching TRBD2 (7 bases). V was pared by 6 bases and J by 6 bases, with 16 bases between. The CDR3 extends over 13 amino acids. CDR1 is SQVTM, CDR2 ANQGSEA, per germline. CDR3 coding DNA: TGCAGCGTGGCGGGGGCAGGTGGGGATACGCAGTATTTT. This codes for CSVAGAGGDTQYF.

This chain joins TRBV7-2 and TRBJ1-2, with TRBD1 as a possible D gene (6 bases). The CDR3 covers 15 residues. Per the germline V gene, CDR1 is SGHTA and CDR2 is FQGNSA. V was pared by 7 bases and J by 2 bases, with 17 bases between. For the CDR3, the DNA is TGTGCCAGCACCCAACTTGGGGGCGGAAACTATGGCTACACCTTC. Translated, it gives CASTQLGGGNYGYTF.

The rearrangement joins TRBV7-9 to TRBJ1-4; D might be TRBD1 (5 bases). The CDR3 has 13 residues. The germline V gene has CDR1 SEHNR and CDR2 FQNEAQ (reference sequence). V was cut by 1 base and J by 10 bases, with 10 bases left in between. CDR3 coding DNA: TGTGCCAGCAGCTTAGTGAGCACAGGAAAACTGTTTTTT. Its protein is CASSLVSTGKLFF.

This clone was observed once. The CDR3 is CASSRGLAGADTQYF. Here the CDR3 DNA reads TGTGCCAGCAGCCGAGGACTAGCGGGAGCAGATACGCAGTATTTT. This chain joins TRBV16 and TRBJ2-3; 13 bases fit TRBD2. Germline trimming cut 4 bases from V and 4 bases from J; bases unmatched to any gene: 2. The CDR3 spans 15 residues. Germline V gives CDR1 KGHSY, CDR2 FQNENV.

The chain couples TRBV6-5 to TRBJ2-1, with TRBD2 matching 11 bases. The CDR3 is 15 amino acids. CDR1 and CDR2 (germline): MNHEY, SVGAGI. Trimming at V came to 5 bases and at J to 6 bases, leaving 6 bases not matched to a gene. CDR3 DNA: TGTGCCAGCAGTGCCGGGACTAGCGGCCGCAATGAGCAGTTCTTC. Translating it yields CASSAGTSGRNEQFF.

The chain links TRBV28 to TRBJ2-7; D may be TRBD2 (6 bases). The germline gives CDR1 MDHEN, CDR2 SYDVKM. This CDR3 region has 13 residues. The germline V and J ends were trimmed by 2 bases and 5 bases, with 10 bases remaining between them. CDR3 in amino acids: CASSLLRGNEQYF. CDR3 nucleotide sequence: TGTGCCAGCAGTTTACTGCGGGGTAACGAGCAGTACTTC.